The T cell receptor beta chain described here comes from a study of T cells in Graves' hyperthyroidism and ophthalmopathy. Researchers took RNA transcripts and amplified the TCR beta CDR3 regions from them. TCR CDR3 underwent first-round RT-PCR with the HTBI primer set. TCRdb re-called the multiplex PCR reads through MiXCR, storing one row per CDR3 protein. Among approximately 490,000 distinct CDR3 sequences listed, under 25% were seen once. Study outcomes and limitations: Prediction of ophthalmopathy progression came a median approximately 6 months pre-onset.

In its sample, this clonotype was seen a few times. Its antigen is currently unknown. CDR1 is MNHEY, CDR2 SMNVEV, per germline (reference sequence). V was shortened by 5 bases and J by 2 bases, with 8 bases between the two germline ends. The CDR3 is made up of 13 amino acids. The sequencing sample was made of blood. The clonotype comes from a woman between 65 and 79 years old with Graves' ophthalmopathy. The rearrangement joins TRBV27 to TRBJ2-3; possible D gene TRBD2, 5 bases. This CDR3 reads CASSRLNTDTQYF. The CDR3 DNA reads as TGTGCCAGCAGTAGACTAAACACAGATACGCAGTATTTT.